This TCR beta chain was sequenced for a study of cytomegalovirus exposure and HLA in healthy donors. In the study overall: Inside one of the first data releases sat 80 million to 95 million unique TCRs taken from HLA-typed donors.

The PCR ran on 60 Vbeta and 13 Jbeta primers. The data were produced by immunoSEQ multiplex PCR, yet TCRdb's version contains in-frame clones alone and is incomplete. Of 6,000 to 8,500 clones in the sample, around 53% are singletons; the top ten hold approximately 6%. Although they were nominally healthy when sampled, donors likely had unrecorded immune exposures. CDR3 length: 14 amino acids. With respect to this clone: Its antigen remains unknown.

Findings and limits, study-wide: A later examination showed that TCR association rates differed by HLA locus, with DRB1 most and HLA-C fewest.

The receptor was derived from a man aged 25-45 years in good health and CMV-seropositive. The genes are TRBV21-1 and TRBJ2-5; the table's TRBD1 call for D was not verified on the DNA. TRBV21-1 has pseudogene status. The sample consisted of PBMCs. CDR3 nucleotides: TGTGCCAGCAGCTCCGACAGGGTTCGGGAGACCCAGTACTTC. Its translation: CASSSDRVRETQYF.